This T cell receptor (beta chain) came from a study of blood T cell repertoires in COVID-19. About the research overall: Samples of COVID-19 (acute and convalescent) were obtained from the United States, Italy and Spain. Sources were T cells, B-cell-depleted T cells, or PBMCs; the material itself was cDNA or gDNA.

As handled by the study authors: Reference gene primer amplification gave estimated nucleated cell counts. Here immunoSEQ multiplex PCR was the method, and the copy in TCRdb shows in-frame clones only, minus some. V and J calls plus clone size are reproduced from that table; the DNA served to infer D and trimming. The sample has 110,000 to 150,000 clones; roughly 80% are singletons. The ends were cut back, 6 bases at V and 0 bases at J, with 21 bases in the middle. This CDR3 is built from 18 residues. CDR1 MDHEN and CDR2 SYDVKM come from the germline V gene. The material sequenced was peripheral blood. This clonotype originated in a man in his 70s who had recovered from COVID-19. The chain is built from TRBV28 and TRBJ1-5; no definite D call. CDR3: CASSPSLGASYSNQPQHF. The CDR3 nucleotides are TGTGCCAGCAGCCCAAGCCTGGGAGCTTCTTATAGCAATCAGCCCCAGCATTTT.